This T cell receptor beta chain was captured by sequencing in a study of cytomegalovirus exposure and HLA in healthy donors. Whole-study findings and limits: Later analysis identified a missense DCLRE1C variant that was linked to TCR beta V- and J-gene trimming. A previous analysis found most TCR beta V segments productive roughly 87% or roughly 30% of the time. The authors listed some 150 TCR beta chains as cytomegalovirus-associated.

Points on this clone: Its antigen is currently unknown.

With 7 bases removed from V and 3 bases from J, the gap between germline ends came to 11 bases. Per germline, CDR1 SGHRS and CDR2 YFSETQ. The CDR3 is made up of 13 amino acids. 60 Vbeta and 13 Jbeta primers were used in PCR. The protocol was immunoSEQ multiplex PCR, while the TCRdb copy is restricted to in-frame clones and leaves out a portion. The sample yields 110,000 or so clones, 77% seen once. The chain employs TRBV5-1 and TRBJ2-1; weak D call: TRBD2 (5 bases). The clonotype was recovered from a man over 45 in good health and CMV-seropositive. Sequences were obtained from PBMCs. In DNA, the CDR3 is TGCGCCAGCGCCCCGGGGTTCTACAATGAGCAGTTCTTC. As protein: CASAPGFYNEQFF.